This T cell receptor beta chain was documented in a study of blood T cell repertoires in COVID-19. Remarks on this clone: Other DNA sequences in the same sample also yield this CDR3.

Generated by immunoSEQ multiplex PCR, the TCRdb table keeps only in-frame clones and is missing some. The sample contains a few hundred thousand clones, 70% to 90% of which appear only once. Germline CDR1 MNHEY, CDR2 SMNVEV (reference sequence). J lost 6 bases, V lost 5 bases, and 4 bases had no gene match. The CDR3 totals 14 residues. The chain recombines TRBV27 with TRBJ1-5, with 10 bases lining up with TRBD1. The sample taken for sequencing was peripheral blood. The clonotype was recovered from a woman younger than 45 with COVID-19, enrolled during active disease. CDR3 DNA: TGTGCCAGCAGTCCGACAGGGGGCGGTCAGCCCCAGCATTTT. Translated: CASSPTGGGQPQHF.